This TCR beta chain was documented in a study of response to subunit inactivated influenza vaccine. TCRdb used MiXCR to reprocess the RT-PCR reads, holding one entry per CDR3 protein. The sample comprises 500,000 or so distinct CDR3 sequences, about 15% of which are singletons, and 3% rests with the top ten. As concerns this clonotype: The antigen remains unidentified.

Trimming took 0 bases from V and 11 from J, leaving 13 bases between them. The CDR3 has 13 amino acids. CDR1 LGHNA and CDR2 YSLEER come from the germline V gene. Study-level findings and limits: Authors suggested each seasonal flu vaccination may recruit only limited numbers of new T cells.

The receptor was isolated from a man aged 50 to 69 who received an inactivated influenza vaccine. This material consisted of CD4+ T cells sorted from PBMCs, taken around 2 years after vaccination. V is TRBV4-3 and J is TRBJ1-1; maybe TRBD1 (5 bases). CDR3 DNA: TGCGCCAGCAGCCAAGATCTGCGGGGGGTGGCTTTCTTT. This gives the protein CASSQDLRGVAFF.